The 8 T cell receptor beta chains presented below share a single source sample, sequenced in a study of blood T cells in healthy people across ages. A sample-barcoded 5' primer and a J-beta primer mix were used in a second PCR of about 7 to 12 cycles. MiXCR was run by TCRdb on the 5' RACE reads, yielding one entry per CDR3 protein. Seen here are some 1,800,000 distinct CDR3 sequences, 35% to 50% observed once, and the top ten hold 23%. The sample consisted of blood. These receptors were obtained from a human donor in good health.

CDR3: CGRGGAADTQYF. Written as DNA, the CDR3 is TGCGGGCGCGGGGGGGCTGCAGATACGCAGTATTTT. This chain joins TRBV20-1 and TRBJ2-3, with 9 bases matching TRBD2. CDR1 and CDR2 (germline): DFQATT, SNEGSKA (reference sequence). The CDR3 totals 12 residues.

This clonotype was seen once. One end of the junction does not line up with germline, which may come from a read error. The rearrangement joins TRBV28 to TRBJ2-3; D perhaps matches TRBD1 (5 bases). The CDR3 runs to 15 residues. Germline assignment: CDR1 MDHEN and CDR2 SYDVKM. Here the CDR3 reads CANSLSGQSADTQYF. CDR3 DNA sequence: TGTGCCAACAGTTTATCAGGGCAATCAGCAGATACGCAGTATTTT.

The table lists this clonotype with a few counts. V is TRBV4-2 and J is TRBJ2-3, with 11 bases lining up with TRBD2. With 3 bases clipped from V and 4 bases from J, the junction kept 3 bases outside the gene matches. CDR1 and CDR2 (germline): LGHNA, YNFKEQ. This CDR3 contains 15 residues. CDR3 DNA: TGTGCCAGCAGCCATAGCGGGGGGGCCCCAGATACGCAGTATTTT. It translates to CASSHSGGAPDTQYF.

There are a few counts of this clonotype. CDR3 sequence (DNA): TGTGCCAGCAGTTCCCCGGACAGGGGAGAGACCCAGTACTTC. This sequence encodes CASSSPDRGETQYF. The V gene is TRBV6-5, the J gene TRBJ2-5, with 9 positions matching TRBD1. Germline CDR1 MNHEY, CDR2 SVGAGI. The CDR3 is 14 residues long. V lost 4 bases to trimming and J lost 4 bases; unmatched junction nucleotides: 4.

In the case of this clonotype: Compared with germline, one end of the junction differs, possibly owing to a read error. This chain links TRBV7-2 with TRBJ1-2, with 7 positions matching TRBD1. CDR1 and CDR2 (germline): SGHTA, FQGNSA. The CDR3 extends over 15 amino acids. CDR3 amino acids: CASTLNRQGGYDYTF. The CDR3 coding sequence is TGTGCCAGCACCTTGAATCGACAGGGTGGCTATGACTACACCTTC. The full variable domain, with the rest looked up from reference TRBV7-2 and TRBJ1-2, is GAGVSQSPSNKVTEKGKDVELRCDPISGHTALYWYRQSLGQGLEFLIYFQGNSAPDKSGLPSDRFSAERTGGSVSTLTIQRTQQEDSAVYLCASTLNRQGGYDYTFGSGTRLTVV.

CDR3 loop: CSASPGQGFEQYF. Here the CDR3 DNA reads TGCAGTGCTTCCCCGGGACAGGGGTTCGAGCAGTACTTC. This chain connects TRBV20-1 to TRBJ2-7, with 10 bases lining up with TRBD1. The germline gives CDR1 DFQATT, CDR2 SNEGSKA (reference sequence). This CDR3 is 13 amino acids long. J was trimmed by 6 bases and V by 5 bases; bases with no gene match: 7.

This clonotype has only a few counts. The rearrangement joins TRBV20-1 to TRBJ2-4; 9 positions match TRBD1. Unmatched junction bases numbered 2, after V lost 4 bases and J lost 4 bases. Germline V gene lookup returns CDR1 DFQATT and CDR2 SNEGSKA (reference sequence). The CDR3 length is 13 residues. The CDR3 DNA reads as TGCAGTGCTACACAGGGGGCGAAAAACATTCAGTACTTC. It is translated as CSATQGAKNIQYF.

This clonotype turned up a few times. The gene calls are TRBV13 and TRBJ2-4; 8 bases are shared with TRBD1. The assigned J gene may be wrong: the sequence end matches TRBJ2-7 better. Germline CDR1 is PRHDT and CDR2 is FYEKMQ (reference sequence). The CDR3 covers 14 residues. CDR3 nucleotides: TGTGCCAGCAGCTCGGACAGGGAGGAACACGAGCAGTACTTC. Translation: CASSSDREEHEQYF.